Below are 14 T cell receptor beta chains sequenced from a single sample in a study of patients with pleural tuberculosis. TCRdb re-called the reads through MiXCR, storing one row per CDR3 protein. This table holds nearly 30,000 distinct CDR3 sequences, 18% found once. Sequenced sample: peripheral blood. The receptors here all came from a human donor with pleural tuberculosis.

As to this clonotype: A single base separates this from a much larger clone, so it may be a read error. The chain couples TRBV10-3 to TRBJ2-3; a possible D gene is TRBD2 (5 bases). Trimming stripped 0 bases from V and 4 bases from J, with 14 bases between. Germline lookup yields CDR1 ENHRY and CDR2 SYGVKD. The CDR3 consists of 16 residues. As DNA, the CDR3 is TGTGCCATCAGTGAGTCTAAAGACATTAGCGCAGATACGCAGTATTTT. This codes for CAISESKDISADTQYF.

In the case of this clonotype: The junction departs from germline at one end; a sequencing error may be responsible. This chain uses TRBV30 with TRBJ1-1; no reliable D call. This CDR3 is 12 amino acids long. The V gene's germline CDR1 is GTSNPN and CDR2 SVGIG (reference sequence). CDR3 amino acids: CAWSPWNTEASF. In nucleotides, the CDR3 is TGTGCCTGGAGTCCGTGGAACACTGAAGCTTCCTTT.

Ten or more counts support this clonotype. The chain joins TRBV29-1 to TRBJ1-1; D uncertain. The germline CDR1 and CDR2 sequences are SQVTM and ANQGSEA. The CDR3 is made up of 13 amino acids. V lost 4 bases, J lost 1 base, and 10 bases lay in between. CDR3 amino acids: CSVGYNQNTEAFF. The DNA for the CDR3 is TGCAGCGTTGGGTACAACCAGAACACTGAAGCTTTCTTT.

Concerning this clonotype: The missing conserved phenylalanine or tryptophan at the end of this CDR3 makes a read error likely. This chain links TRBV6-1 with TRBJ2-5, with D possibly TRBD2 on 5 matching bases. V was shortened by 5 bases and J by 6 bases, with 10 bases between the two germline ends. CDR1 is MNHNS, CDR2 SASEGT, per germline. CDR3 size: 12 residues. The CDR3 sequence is CASSPSTKTQYL. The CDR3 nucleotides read TGTGCCAGCAGTCCTTCGACTAAGACCCAGTACCTC.

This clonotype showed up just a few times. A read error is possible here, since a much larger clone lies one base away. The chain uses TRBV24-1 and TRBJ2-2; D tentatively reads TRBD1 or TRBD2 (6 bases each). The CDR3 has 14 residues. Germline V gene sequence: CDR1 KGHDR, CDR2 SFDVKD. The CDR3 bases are TGTGCCACCAGGACAGGCGGTTACACCGGGGGGCTGTTTTTT. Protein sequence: CATRTGGYTGGLFF.

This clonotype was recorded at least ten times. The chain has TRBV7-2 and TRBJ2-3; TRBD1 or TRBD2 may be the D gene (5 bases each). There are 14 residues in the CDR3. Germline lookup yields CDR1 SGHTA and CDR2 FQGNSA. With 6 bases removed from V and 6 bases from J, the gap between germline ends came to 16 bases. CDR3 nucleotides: TGTGCCAGCAGTCCTGATGGGGGTACGGATACGCAGTATTTT. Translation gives CASSPDGGTDTQYF.

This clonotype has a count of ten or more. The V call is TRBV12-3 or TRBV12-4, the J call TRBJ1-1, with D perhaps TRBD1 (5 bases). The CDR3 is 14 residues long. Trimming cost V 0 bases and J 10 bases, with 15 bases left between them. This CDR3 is CASSLALRGSGAFF. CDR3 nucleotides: TGTGCCAGCAGTTTAGCGCTTAGGGGAAGTGGAGCTTTCTTT.

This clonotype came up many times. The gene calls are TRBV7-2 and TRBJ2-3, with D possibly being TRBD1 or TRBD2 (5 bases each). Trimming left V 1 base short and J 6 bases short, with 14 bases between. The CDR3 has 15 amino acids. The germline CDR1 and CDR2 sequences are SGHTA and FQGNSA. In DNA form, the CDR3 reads TGTGCCAGCAGCTTAGTGGACACCCCGGGGGATACGCAGTATTTT. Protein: CASSLVDTPGDTQYF.

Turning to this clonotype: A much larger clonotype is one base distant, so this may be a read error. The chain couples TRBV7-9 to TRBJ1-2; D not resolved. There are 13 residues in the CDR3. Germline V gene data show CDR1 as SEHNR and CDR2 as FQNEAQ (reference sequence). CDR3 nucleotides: TGTGCCATCAGCCCCTCGGTGGACTATGGCTACACCTTC. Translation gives CAISPSVDYGYTF.

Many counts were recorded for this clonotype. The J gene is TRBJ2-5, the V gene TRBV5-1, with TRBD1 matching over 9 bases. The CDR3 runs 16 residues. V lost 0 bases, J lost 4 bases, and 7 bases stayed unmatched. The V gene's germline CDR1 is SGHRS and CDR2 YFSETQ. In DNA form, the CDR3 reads TGCGCCAGCAGCTTGGCCAATCCGGACAGGGGAGAGACCCAGTACTTC. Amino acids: CASSLANPDRGETQYF.

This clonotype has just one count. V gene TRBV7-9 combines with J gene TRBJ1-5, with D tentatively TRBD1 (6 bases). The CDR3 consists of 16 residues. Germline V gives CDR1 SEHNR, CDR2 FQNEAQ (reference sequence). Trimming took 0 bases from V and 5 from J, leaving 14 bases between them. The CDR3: CASSLATGKWDQPQHF. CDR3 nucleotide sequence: TGTGCCAGCAGCTTAGCCACAGGGAAGTGGGATCAGCCCCAGCATTTT.

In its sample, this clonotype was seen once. The CDR3 spells CASSSDRGWSPLHF. The CDR3 nucleotides read TGTGCCAGCAGCTCCGACAGGGGATGGTCACCCCTCCACTTT. The chain recombines TRBV6-6 with TRBJ1-6; 8 bases are a match to TRBD1. Unmatched junction bases numbered 8, after V lost 6 bases and J lost 10 bases. The CDR3 is 14 residues long. Germline CDR1 reads MNHNY; CDR2 reads SVGAGI (reference sequence).

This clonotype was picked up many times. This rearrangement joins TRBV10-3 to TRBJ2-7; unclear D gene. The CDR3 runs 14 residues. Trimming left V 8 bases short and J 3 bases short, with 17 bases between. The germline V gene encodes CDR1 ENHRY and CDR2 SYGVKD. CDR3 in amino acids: CAISALTEDYEQYF. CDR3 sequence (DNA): TGTGCCATCTCGGCACTTACCGAGGACTACGAGCAGTACTTC.

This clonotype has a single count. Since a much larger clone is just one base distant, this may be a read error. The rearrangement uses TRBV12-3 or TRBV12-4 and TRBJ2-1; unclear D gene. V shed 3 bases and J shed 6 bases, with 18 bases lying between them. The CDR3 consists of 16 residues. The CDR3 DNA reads TGTGCCAGCAGTTTGTGGATAAGGGAATCGGGCAATGAGCAGTTCTTC. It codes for CASSLWIRESGNEQFF.